This section outlines one T cell receptor (beta chain) sequence together with its context. The table came from immunoSEQ multiplex PCR; TCRdb's copy has only in-frame clones and leaves some out. This sample has 15,000 to 20,000 clones, with more than 75% found just once. Germline V lookup: CDR1 GTSNPN, CDR2 SVGIG (reference sequence). The CDR3 consists of 16 residues. V gave up 4 bases and J gave up 4 bases; unmatched junction bases: 15. The data derive from a study of T cell changes during pregnancy in multiple sclerosis. This clonotype was sampled from a female donor with multiple sclerosis, enrolled in a pregnancy study. The V call is TRBV30, the J call TRBJ1-2, with 7 bases fitting TRBD1. This specimen consisted of CD8+ T cells from peripheral blood mononuclear cells, obtained after pregnancy. DNA of the CDR3: TGTGCCTGGATTGACGTTGGCCGGGACAGACGCTATGGCTACACCTTC. Residues: CAWIDVGRDRRYGYTF. The full variable domain, its missing parts supplied by reference TRBV30 and TRBJ1-2, is SQTIHQWPATLVQPVGSPLSLECTVEGTSNPNLYWYRQAAGRGLQLLFYSVGIGQISSEVPQNLSASRPQDRQFILSSKKLLLSDSGFYLCAWIDVGRDRRYGYTFGSGTRLTVV.